This T cell receptor beta chain was sequenced during a study of shared clonotypes between healthy human individuals. About the study: In total, the donors were two women and a few men aged 18 to 49.

Germline CDR1 SQVTM, CDR2 ANQGSEA. The CDR3 runs 12 residues. Trimming cost V 3 bases and J 5 bases, with 10 bases left between them. In the case of this clone: At the DNA level, this CDR3 is encoded by other sequences in the same sample as well.

At the deep level, the assay was run. Repertoires were generated with immunoSEQ multiplex PCR, while TCRdb's copy carries only in-frame clones and drops some. The sample has about 2.4 million clones; around nine tenths are singletons. The sample was naive CD4+ T cells sorted from blood. Subset of the sample: CD45RA+ positively selected. This TCR came from a man between 18 and 29 years old in good health. The chain joins TRBV29-1 to TRBJ1-2; a possible D gene is TRBD1 (5 bases). The CDR3 loop is CSVDRGGYGYTF. As DNA, the CDR3 is TGCAGCGTTGATCGGGGGGGGTATGGCTACACCTTC.